The clone carrying this T cell receptor beta chain was seen a handful of times. Antigen: not known. The entry originates in a study of T cells in Graves' hyperthyroidism and ophthalmopathy. General study points: Among clonotypes expanded in thyroid above 0.001, most were also found in blood.

Amplification of TCR beta CDR3 regions was performed using RNA transcripts as template. With the HTBI primer set, the TCR CDR3 went through a first round of RT-PCR. TCRdb itself ran the multiplex PCR reads through MiXCR, one entry per CDR3 protein. Of more than 550,000 distinct CDR3 sequences listed, 17% were seen once; the top ten hold 15%. Germline-derived CDR1 and CDR2 are GTSNPN and SVGIG (reference sequence). The junction had 8 bases not matched to a gene; V was cut back by 2 bases and J by 3 bases. The CDR3 is made up of 15 amino acids. Sequences were obtained from blood. This clonotype was obtained from a man in his forties or fifties with Graves' hyperthyroidism. V is TRBV30 and J is TRBJ2-7, with TRBD1 matching 9 bases. CDR3 protein: CAWSLPDRGNYEQYF. As DNA, the CDR3 is TGTGCCTGGAGTCTCCCGGACAGGGGAAACTACGAGCAGTACTTC.